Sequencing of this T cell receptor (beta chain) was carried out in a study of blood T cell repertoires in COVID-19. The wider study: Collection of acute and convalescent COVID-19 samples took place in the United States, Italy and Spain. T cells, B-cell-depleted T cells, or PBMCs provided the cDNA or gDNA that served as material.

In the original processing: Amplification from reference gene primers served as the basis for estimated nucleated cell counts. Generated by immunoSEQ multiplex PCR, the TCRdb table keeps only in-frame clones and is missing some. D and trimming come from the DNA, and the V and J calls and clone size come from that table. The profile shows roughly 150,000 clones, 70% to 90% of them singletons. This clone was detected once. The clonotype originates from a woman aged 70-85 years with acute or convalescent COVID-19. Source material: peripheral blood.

The CDR3 region is CASSELGSRGDNEQFF. In DNA form, the CDR3 reads TGTGCCAGCAGTGAACTCGGGTCCAGGGGAGACAATGAGCAGTTCTTC. The V gene is TRBV25-1, the J gene TRBJ2-1; maybe TRBD1 (6 bases). Germline values: CDR1 MGHDK, CDR2 SYGVNS. V was shortened by 2 bases and J by 5 bases, with 16 bases between the two germline ends. The CDR3 extends over 16 amino acids.